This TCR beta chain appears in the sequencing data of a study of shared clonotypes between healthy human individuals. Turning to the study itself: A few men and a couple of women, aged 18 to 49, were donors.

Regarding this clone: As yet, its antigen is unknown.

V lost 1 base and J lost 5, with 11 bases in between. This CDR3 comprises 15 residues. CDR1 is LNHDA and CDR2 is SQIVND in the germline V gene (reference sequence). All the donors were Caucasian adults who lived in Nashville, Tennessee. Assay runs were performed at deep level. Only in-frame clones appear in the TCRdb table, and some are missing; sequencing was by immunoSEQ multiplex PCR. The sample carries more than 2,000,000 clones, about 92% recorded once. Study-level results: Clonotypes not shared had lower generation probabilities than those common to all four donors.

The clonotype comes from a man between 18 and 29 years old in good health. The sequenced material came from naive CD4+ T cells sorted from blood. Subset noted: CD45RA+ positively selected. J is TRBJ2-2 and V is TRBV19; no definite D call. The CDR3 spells CASSIGLVSTGELFF. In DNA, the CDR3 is TGTGCCAGTAGTATAGGGCTAGTGAGTACCGGGGAGCTGTTTTTT.